A single sample gave rise to the 18 T cell receptor beta chains below, sequenced in a study of shared clonotypes between healthy human individuals. Sequencing was performed with immunoSEQ multiplex PCR; in TCRdb, only in-frame clones are kept and a portion is missing. The top ten hold roughly 13% of the sample, which has about 490,000 clones, over 75% seen once. Input material: PBMCs. Receptors originate from a woman aged 40 to 50 in good health. Some clones in this sample may be carry-over from other donors' samples.

V usage is TRBV28 and J usage is TRBJ1-2; D perhaps matches TRBD1 (6 bases). The germline V gene has CDR1 MDHEN and CDR2 SYDVKM. Between the trimmed V and J ends, which lost 3 bases and 8 bases, there was a span of 16 bases. The CDR3 sequence is 14 residues long. Here the CDR3 DNA reads TGTGCCAGCAGTTTCGGGGGGGCAGTTGAGGGCTACACCTTC. This translates into CASSFGGAVEGYTF.

The chain uses TRBV7-3 and TRBJ2-3, with D perhaps assigned TRBD1 or TRBD2 (5 bases each). From germline, CDR1 is SGHTA and CDR2 FQGTGA. Trimming left V 2 bases short and J 4 bases short, with 7 bases between. This CDR3 is 13 amino acids long. CDR3 nucleotide sequence: TGTGCCAGCAGCTTAGGGACGTCAGATACGCAGTATTTT. This codes for CASSLGTSDTQYF.

The chain links TRBV20-1 to TRBJ2-7, with D uncertain. The V end was cut by 3 bases, the J end by 4 bases, with 7 bases between. The CDR3 runs 11 residues. From germline, CDR1 is DFQATT and CDR2 SNEGSKA (reference sequence). CDR3 nucleotides: TGCAGTGCTAGTACAGAATACGAGCAGTACTTC. This sequence encodes CSASTEYEQYF.

The CDR3 is CASSLIDTAEQYF. CDR3 nucleotides: TGTGCCAGCAGTTTAATAGACACCGCCGAGCAGTACTTC. The chain is built from TRBV27 and TRBJ2-7; the D is unclear. Germline CDR1 reads MNHEY; CDR2 reads SMNVEV (reference sequence). Trimming took off 2 bases at V and 6 bases at J, with 11 bases between the two ends. This CDR3 has 13 residues.

This chain connects TRBV28 to TRBJ2-5, with D possibly being TRBD2 (6 bases). The CDR3 runs to 15 residues. Looked up from germline, CDR1 is MDHEN and CDR2 is SYDVKM. The V end was cut by 6 bases, the J end by 1 base, with 15 bases between. CDR3 amino acids: CASSRRAGFQETQYF. The CDR3 bases are TGTGCCAGCAGCCGTCGAGCGGGCTTCCAAGAGACCCAGTACTTC.

The chain has TRBV7-2 and TRBJ2-3, with 11 bases fitting TRBD2. The CDR3 extends over 14 amino acids. Germline CDR1 SGHTA, CDR2 FQGNSA. The J segment lost 14 bases and the V segment lost 5 bases, leaving 12 bases of the junction unmatched. CDR3 bases: TGTGCCAGCAGCCCGGGACTAGCGGCCTCCCGGATGTATTTT. Translated, it gives CASSPGLAASRMYF.

This clone has a handful of counts. The J gene is TRBJ1-6, the V gene TRBV30, with D tentatively TRBD1 (5 bases). V was cut by 1 base and J by 0 bases, with 10 bases left in between. The CDR3 is made up of 16 amino acids. Looked up from germline, CDR1 is GTSNPN and CDR2 is SVGIG (reference sequence). This CDR3 reads CAWSGRDLSYNSPLHF. Here the CDR3 DNA reads TGTGCCTGGAGTGGCCGGGACCTCTCCTATAATTCACCCCTCCACTTT.

The rearrangement uses TRBV7-3 and TRBJ2-3; D is undetermined. The CDR3 length is 15 residues. V lost 5 bases and J lost 1, with 13 bases in between. CDR1 is SGHTA and CDR2 is FQGTGA in the germline V gene. CDR3: CASSQRSGGTDTQYF. The CDR3 nucleotides read TGTGCCAGCAGCCAACGGAGTGGTGGCACAGATACGCAGTATTTT.

The V gene is TRBV4-1, the J gene TRBJ2-7; 8 nucleotides align to TRBD1. V shed 3 bases, J shed 3 bases, and the junction held 10 bases outside the gene matches. Per germline, CDR1 MGHRA and CDR2 YSYEKL. CDR3 length equals 16 residues. The CDR3 nucleotides read TGCGCCAGCAGCCACTCCCCGGGACAGGACATCTACGAGCAGTACTTC. As protein: CASSHSPGQDIYEQYF.

The chain has TRBV4-1 and TRBJ1-5; no clear D. Trimming took off 0 bases at V and 0 bases at J, with 12 bases between the two ends. The CDR3 is made up of 17 amino acids. Germline-derived CDR1 and CDR2 are MGHRA and YSYEKL. The CDR3 sequence is CASSQDAAGNSNQPQHF. The CDR3 nucleotides read TGCGCCAGCAGCCAAGATGCGGCGGGAAATAGCAATCAGCCCCAGCATTTT.

In its sample, this clone was seen a few times. This chain joins TRBV2 and TRBJ2-5; D remains ambiguous. This CDR3 comprises 13 residues. CDR1 SNHLY and CDR2 FYNNEI come from the germline V gene. V was clipped by 3 bases and J by 0 bases, with 5 bases between them. CDR3 amino acids: CASSDLDQETQYF. The DNA of the CDR3 is TGTGCCAGCAGTGATTTGGACCAAGAGACCCAGTACTTC.

Note on this clone: Since a far larger clone is one base different, this is likely a read error. The sample holds other DNA sequences that translate to the same CDR3. The V gene is TRBV30, the J gene TRBJ2-1, with 8 nucleotides matching TRBD2. The germline V gene encodes CDR1 GTSNPN and CDR2 SVGIG (reference sequence). This CDR3 spans 13 amino acids. CDR3: CAWSAAGEYEQFF. In DNA form, the CDR3 reads TGTGCATGGAGTGCAGCGGGAGAGTATGAGCAGTTCTTC.

The chain recombines TRBV5-1 with TRBJ2-5, with TRBD2 identical over 7 bases. There are 15 residues in the CDR3. Germline trimming cut 2 bases from V and 5 bases from J; bases unmatched to any gene: 9. Germline assignment: CDR1 SGHRS and CDR2 YFSETQ. In DNA form, the CDR3 reads TGCGCCAGCAGCTTCCTACCCGGGAGGTGGGAGACCCAGTACTTC. Translation gives CASSFLPGRWETQYF. Variable domain in full (rest from reference TRBV5-1 and TRBJ2-5): KAGVTQTPRYLIKTRGQQVTLSCSPISGHRSVSWYQQTPGQGLQFLFEYFSETQRNKGNFPGRFSGRQFSNSRSEMNVSTLELGDSALYLCASSFLPGRWETQYFGPGTRLLVL.

The J gene is TRBJ2-1, the V gene TRBV9, with 7 bases lining up with TRBD2. Per the germline V gene, CDR1 is SGDLS and CDR2 is YYNGEE. Germline trimming cut 4 bases from V and 8 bases from J; bases unmatched to any gene: 12. CDR3 size: 15 residues. For the CDR3, the DNA is TGTGCCAGCAGCAGGACCGGGACTACCCTCGATGAGCAGTTCTTC. Translating gives CASSRTGTTLDEQFF. The whole variable domain, remainder taken from reference TRBV9 and TRBJ2-1, is DSGVTQTPKHLITATGQRVTLRCSPRSGDLSVYWYQQSLDQGLQFLIQYYNGEERAKGNILERFSAQQFPDLHSELNLSSLELGDSALYFCASSRTGTTLDEQFFGPGTRLTVL.

Note on this clone: A single base is all that separates this from a far larger clone, so a read error is likely. Other DNA sequences in this specimen translate into the identical CDR3. The V and J genes are TRBV6-6 and TRBJ1-2; 9 bases agree with TRBD1. Germline V gene lookup returns CDR1 MNHNY and CDR2 SVGAGI (reference sequence). CDR3 size: 15 residues. Here the CDR3 DNA reads TGTGCCAGCAGTTCCCCCGGGACAGGGTTGTTTGGCTACACATTC. Encoded protein: CASSSPGTGLFGYTF.

The chain joins TRBV7-9 to TRBJ2-3; a possible D gene is TRBD2 (5 bases). V lost 1 base to trimming and J lost 4 bases, with 12 bases between them. CDR1 is SEHNR, CDR2 FQNEAQ, per germline (reference sequence). The CDR3 length is 15 residues. This CDR3 is CASSLGGLEADTQYF. DNA of the CDR3: TGTGCCAGCAGCTTAGGTGGACTCGAGGCAGATACGCAGTATTTT.

The chain employs TRBV5-1 and TRBJ2-7, with no clear D. Germline V lookup: CDR1 SGHRS, CDR2 YFSETQ. Trimming stripped 0 bases from V and 0 bases from J, with 7 bases between. The CDR3 consists of 14 residues. CDR3 sequence (DNA): TGCGCCAGCAGCTTGGGTCCCACCTCCTACGAGCAGTACTTC. It encodes CASSLGPTSYEQYF.

The CDR3 nucleotides read TGTGCCAGCAGTCCCCGGAGGCCTGGGGCCAACGTCCTGACTTTC. Its translation is CASSPRRPGANVLTF. V and J are TRBV27 and TRBJ2-6, with a tentative D call TRBD2 (5 bases). The CDR3 length is 15 residues. Trimming cost V 5 bases and J 2 bases, with 10 bases left between them. Germline V gene sequence: CDR1 MNHEY, CDR2 SMNVEV (reference sequence).